This TCR beta chain was recovered during a study of blood T cell repertoires in COVID-19 (dated by TCRdb to 2020 to 2021). Study-wide context: The collaborator samples originated in the United States, Italy and Spain and spanned the acute and convalescent phases of COVID-19. The material from the prospective study consisted of cDNA or gDNA derived from T cells, B-cell-depleted T cells, or PBMCs. The dataset comprised deeply sampled blood TCRbeta repertoires from subjects exposed to, actively infected with, or recovered from COVID-19. The repertoires were released in a freely available public database meant as a resource for research on the immune response to SARS-CoV-2. Samples were obtained from the ongoing ImmuneRACE study (first 160 participants) and from 1,254 subjects provided by 6 global collaborators. The sample metadata nearly always contained a de-identified subject ID, COVID-19 status, age in years and sex. HLA class I and class II types, where available, came from metadata supplied by the sample provider rather than from assay-based typing. General conclusions and limits of the study: The amount of clinical and demographic metadata varied by source and participant and was provided uncurated.

TCRbeta CDR3 regions were amplified from genomic DNA using the immunoSEQ Assay, a bias-controlled multiplex PCR. The authors' pipeline ran thus. Nucleated cell counts per sample were estimated from amplification of reference gene primers within the assay. To quantify the absolute abundance of each unique TCRbeta CDR3 rearrangement, sequence reads were collapsed and filtered. For each sample, productive Simpson clonality was calculated as the square root of Simpson's diversity index over productive rearrangements. TCRdb limited this immuneACCESS table to in-frame rearrangements with V and J called. A share of clones is missing; checked studies link under half to unresolved V genes, and the rest is unexplained. The V and J calls and clone size were taken over from that table, and D and trimming were inferred from the DNA. The sample table contains roughly 190,000 clones; only one count was recorded for roughly 86% of them. The ten most abundant clones make up approximately 3.5% of the sample.

Each collaborating institution followed its own protocols to collect whole blood in K2EDTA tubes. For TCRbeta analysis, collaborator samples were shipped as frozen whole blood, as isolated PBMCs, or as DNA extracted from either sample type. Comments on this clone: Its antigen specificity is not known. No base quality information exists; no much larger clone differs at one position.

Specimen: peripheral blood. The receptor was isolated from a man between 65 and 85 years old with acute or convalescent COVID-19.

CDR3 region: CTSSQVGQGLMNTEAFF. The nucleotides are TGCACCAGCAGCCAGGTGGGACAGGGGTTGATGAACACTGAAGCTTTCTTT. This sequence uses TRBV1 and TRBJ1-1; the table's D call, TRBD1, was not checked against the DNA. TRBV1 is annotated as a pseudogene. Including cysteine and phenylalanine, the CDR3 has 17 amino acids. Only CDR3 DNA remains: 51 bases, in frame from the first base.